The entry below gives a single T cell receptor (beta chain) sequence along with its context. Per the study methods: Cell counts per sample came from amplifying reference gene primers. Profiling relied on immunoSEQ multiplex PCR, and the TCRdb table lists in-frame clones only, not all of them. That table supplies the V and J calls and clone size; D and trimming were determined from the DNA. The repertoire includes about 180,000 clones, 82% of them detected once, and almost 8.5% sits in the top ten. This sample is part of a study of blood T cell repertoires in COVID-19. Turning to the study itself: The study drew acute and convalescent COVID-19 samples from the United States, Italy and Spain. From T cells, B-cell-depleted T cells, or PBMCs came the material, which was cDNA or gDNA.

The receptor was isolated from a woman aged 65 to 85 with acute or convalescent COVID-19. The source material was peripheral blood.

The DNA for the CDR3 is TGTGCCAGCAGTGAGGGGAGTTCACCCCTCCACTTT. This encodes CASSEGSSPLHF. The chain is built from TRBV2 and TRBJ1-6; D unclear. Trimming took off 3 bases at V and 9 bases at J, with 6 bases between the two ends. The CDR3 consists of 12 residues. Germline V CDR1 and CDR2: SNHLY, FYNNEI.